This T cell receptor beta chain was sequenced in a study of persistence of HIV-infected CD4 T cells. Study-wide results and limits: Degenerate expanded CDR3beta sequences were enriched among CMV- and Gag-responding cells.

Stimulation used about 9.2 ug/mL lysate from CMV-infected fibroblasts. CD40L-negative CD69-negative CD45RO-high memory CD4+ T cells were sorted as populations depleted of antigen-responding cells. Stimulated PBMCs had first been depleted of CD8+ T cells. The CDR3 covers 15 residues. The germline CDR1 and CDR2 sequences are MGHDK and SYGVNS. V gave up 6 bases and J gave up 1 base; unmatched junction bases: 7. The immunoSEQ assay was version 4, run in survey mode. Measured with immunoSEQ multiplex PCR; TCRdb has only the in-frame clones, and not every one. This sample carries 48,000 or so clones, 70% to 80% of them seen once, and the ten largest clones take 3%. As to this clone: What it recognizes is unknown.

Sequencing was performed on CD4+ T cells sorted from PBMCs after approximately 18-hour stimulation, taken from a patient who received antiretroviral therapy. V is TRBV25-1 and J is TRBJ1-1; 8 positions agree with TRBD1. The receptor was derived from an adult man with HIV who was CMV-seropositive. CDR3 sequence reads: CASSGTQGANTEAFF. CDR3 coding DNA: TGTGCCAGCAGCGGGACCCAGGGGGCGAACACTGAAGCTTTCTTT.